This TCR beta chain originates from a study of blood T cell repertoires in COVID-19. Study-wide context: Material from acute and convalescent COVID-19 was sourced from the United States, Italy and Spain. The cDNA or gDNA used as material had been derived from T cells, B-cell-depleted T cells, or PBMCs.

This CDR3 comprises 14 residues. V was cut by 7 bases and J by 0 bases, with 9 bases left in between. From germline, CDR1 is MNHEY and CDR2 SVGAGI. Authors' methods: Nucleated cell number was recorded as an estimate derived from reference gene primer amplification. TCRdb's table, derived via immunoSEQ multiplex PCR, lists solely in-frame clones and lacks some. The V and J calls and the clone size are those of that table, but D and trimming were determined from the DNA. Of about 360,000 clones in the sample, around 87% were seen once. Source material: peripheral blood. The gene calls are TRBV6-5 and TRBJ1-4; no clear D gene. The receptor comes from a human donor in a cohort sampled during active COVID-19. CDR3 in amino acids: CASKIGPTNEKLFF. In DNA, the CDR3 is TGTGCCAGCAAAATTGGCCCAACTAATGAAAAACTGTTTTTT.